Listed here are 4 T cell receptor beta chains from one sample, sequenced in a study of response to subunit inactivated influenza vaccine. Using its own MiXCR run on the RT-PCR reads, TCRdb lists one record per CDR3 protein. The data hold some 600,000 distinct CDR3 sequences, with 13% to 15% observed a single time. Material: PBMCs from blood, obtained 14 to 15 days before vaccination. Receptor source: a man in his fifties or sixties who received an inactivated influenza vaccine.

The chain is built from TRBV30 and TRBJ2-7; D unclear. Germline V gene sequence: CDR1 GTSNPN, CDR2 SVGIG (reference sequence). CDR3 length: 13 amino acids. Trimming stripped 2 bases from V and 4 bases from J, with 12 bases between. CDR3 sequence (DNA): TGTGCCTGGAGTAAGGCGGCCCCATACGAGCAGTACTTC. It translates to CAWSKAAPYEQYF. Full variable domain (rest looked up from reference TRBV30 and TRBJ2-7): SQTIHQWPATLVQPVGSPLSLECTVEGTSNPNLYWYRQAAGRGLQLLFYSVGIGQISSEVPQNLSASRPQDRQFILSSKKLLLSDSGFYLCAWSKAAPYEQYFGPGTRLTVT.

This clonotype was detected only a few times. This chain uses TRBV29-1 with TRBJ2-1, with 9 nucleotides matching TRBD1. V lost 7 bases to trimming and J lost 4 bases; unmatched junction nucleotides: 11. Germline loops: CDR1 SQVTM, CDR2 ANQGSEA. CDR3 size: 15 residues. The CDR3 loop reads CSAYPGTGLYNEQFF. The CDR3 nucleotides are TGCAGCGCCTACCCCGGGACAGGGCTTTACAATGAGCAGTTCTTC.

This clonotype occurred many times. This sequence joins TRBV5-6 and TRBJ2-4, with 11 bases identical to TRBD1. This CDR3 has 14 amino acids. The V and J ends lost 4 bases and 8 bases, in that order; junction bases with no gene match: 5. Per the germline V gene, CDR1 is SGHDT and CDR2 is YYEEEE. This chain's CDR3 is CASSADRGRDIQYF. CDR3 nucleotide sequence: TGTGCCAGCAGCGCGGACAGGGGGCGGGACATTCAGTACTTC.

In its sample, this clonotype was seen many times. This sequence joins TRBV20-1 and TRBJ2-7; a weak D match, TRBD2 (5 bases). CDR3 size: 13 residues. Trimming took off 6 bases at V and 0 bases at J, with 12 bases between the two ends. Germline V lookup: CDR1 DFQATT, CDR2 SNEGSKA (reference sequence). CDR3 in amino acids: CSATGLASYEQYF. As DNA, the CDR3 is TGCAGTGCAACCGGACTCGCCTCCTACGAGCAGTACTTC.